This T cell receptor (beta chain) emerged from a study of blood T cell repertoires in COVID-19. Overall study: The United States, Italy and Spain supplied acute and convalescent COVID-19 samples. Nucleic acid was either cDNA or gDNA, and it came from T cells, B-cell-depleted T cells, or PBMCs.

Original analysis: The assay estimated nucleated cells by amplifying reference gene primers. Profiled with immunoSEQ multiplex PCR; TCRdb holds only in-frame clones, not every one. V, J and clone size reflect that table, while D and trimming were determined from the DNA. The table lists hundreds of thousands of clones, about 80% of them singletons, with about 2% in the top ten. J gave up 2 bases and V 0 bases, and 13 bases lay outside the gene matches. The CDR3 has 19 amino acids. CDR1 and CDR2 (germline): LGHDT, YNNKEL (reference sequence). Sequenced: peripheral blood. The clonotype originates from a woman older than 75 with acute or convalescent COVID-19. The rearrangement joins TRBV3-1 (or the pseudogene TRBV3-2) to TRBJ2-3; 8 bases map to TRBD1. CDR3 DNA sequence: TGTGCCAGCAGCCAAGATATCCAGGGGGCCAGGTGGGACACAGATACGCAGTATTTT. It codes for CASSQDIQGARWDTDTQYF.